What follows are 14 T cell receptor beta chains derived from one specimen sequenced in a study of long-term antiretroviral therapy in people with HIV. immunoSEQ v3.0 was run at survey level. TCRdb's table, derived via immunoSEQ multiplex PCR, lists solely in-frame clones and lacks some. The table shows 30,000 to 35,000 clones, with roughly 74% occurring only once. Sequenced material: unsorted PBMCs, taken 3 years after starting antiretroviral therapy. Source of these receptors: a man aged 50 to 59 with HIV.

The rearrangement links TRBV6-5 to TRBJ2-1; 15 bases map to TRBD2. With V trimmed by 6 bases and J by 11 bases, 5 bases remained unmatched. The germline V gene has CDR1 MNHEY and CDR2 SVGAGI. The CDR3 consists of 14 residues. The CDR3 DNA sequence: TGTGCCAGCAGGCAAGGACTAGCGGGAGGGAAGCAGTTCTTC. Its protein product is CASRQGLAGGKQFF.

This chain uses TRBV7-9 with TRBJ1-3; 7 bases fit TRBD1. V lost 5 bases to trimming and J lost 1 base; unmatched junction nucleotides: 8. From germline, CDR1 is SEHNR and CDR2 FQNEAQ (reference sequence). CDR3 size: 16 residues. CDR3 region: CASSQGQPQSGNTIYF. DNA of the CDR3: TGTGCCAGCAGCCAGGGACAGCCCCAATCTGGAAACACCATATATTTT.

The gene calls are TRBV28 and TRBJ1-5; D remains ambiguous. The CDR3 spans 14 residues. CDR1 and CDR2 (germline): MDHEN, SYDVKM. With 2 bases removed from V and 4 bases from J, the gap between germline ends came to 9 bases. The CDR3, as DNA: TGTGCCAGCAGTTTAGTCCGGGGTAATCAGCCCCAGCATTTT. This translates into CASSLVRGNQPQHF. Together with reference TRBV28 and TRBJ1-5, the CDR3 gives the full variable domain: DVKVTQSSRYLVKRTGEKVFLECVQDMDHENMFWYRQDPGLGLRLIYFSYDVKMKEKGDIPEGYSVSREKKERFSLILESASTNQTSMYLCASSLVRGNQPQHFGDGTRLSIL.

The chain couples TRBV7-9 to TRBJ1-3; D gene unclear. V was cut by 6 bases and J by 0 bases, with 12 bases left in between. CDR3 length equals 15 residues. Germline lookup yields CDR1 SEHNR and CDR2 FQNEAQ (reference sequence). In nucleotides, the CDR3 is TGTGCCAGCAGACCACCGGGGAACTCTGGAAACACCATATATTTT. It specifies CASRPPGNSGNTIYF.

This clone has a handful of counts. The V gene is TRBV2, the J gene TRBJ2-7; 7 bases are a match to TRBD2. The CDR3 extends over 15 amino acids. CDR1 and CDR2 (germline): SNHLY, FYNNEI. The junction had 8 bases not matched to a gene; V was cut back by 4 bases and J by 2 bases. CDR3 in amino acids: CASSVTSSGTYEQYF. The CDR3 region has the DNA TGTGCCAGCAGTGTAACATCTAGCGGAACCTACGAGCAGTACTTC.

The CDR3 region has the DNA TGTGCCAGCTCACCTCTCTCCCAGGGGGCAGAAGATACGCAGTATTTT. This encodes CASSPLSQGAEDTQYF. This rearrangement joins TRBV18 to TRBJ2-3; 8 bases are shared with TRBD1. V gave up 3 bases and J gave up 5 bases; unmatched junction bases: 10. The CDR3 sequence is 16 residues long. Germline CDR1 KGHSH, CDR2 LQKENI.

The chain combines TRBV5-1 with TRBJ2-7; D uncertain. The germline gives CDR1 SGHRS, CDR2 YFSETQ. This CDR3 is built from 15 residues. V dropped 4 bases and J dropped 0 bases, with 14 bases sitting between them. The DNA for the CDR3 is TGCGCCAGCAGCCCGACGGCGGTTAGCTCCTACGAGCAGTACTTC. Its translation is CASSPTAVSSYEQYF.

The rearrangement links TRBV7-2 to TRBJ2-7; D tentatively reads TRBD1 or TRBD2 (5 bases each). CDR3 size: 16 residues. Germline CDR1 and CDR2: SGHTA and FQGNSA. Trimming pared 5 bases from V and 7 bases from J, leaving 24 bases between. The CDR3 sequence is CASSPGTGVRTGEQYF. In DNA form, the CDR3 reads TGTGCCAGCAGCCCGGGGACGGGCGTGCGGACGGGTGAGCAGTACTTC.

The chain links TRBV19 to TRBJ2-1; D perhaps matches TRBD2 (5 bases). V lost 4 bases and J 3 bases, leaving 7 bases between the germline ends. This CDR3 contains 13 residues. Germline CDR1 and CDR2: LNHDA and SQIVND (reference sequence). Written as DNA, the CDR3 is TGTGCCAGTAGTAACGGGAACTACAATGAGCAGTTCTTC. It yields the protein CASSNGNYNEQFF.

V and J are TRBV19 and TRBJ2-7, with D perhaps TRBD1 (6 bases). This CDR3 has 14 amino acids. V was cut by 3 bases and J by 1 base, with 10 bases left in between. Germline lookup yields CDR1 LNHDA and CDR2 SQIVND (reference sequence). The CDR3 DNA sequence: TGTGCCAGTAGTATGGGGGCACAGTCCTACGAGCAGTACTTC. Its protein product is CASSMGAQSYEQYF.

This chain joins TRBV4-3 and TRBJ2-3, with a weak D call TRBD2 (6 bases). The CDR3 contains 16 residues. Trimming pared 4 bases from V and 0 bases from J, leaving 14 bases between. The germline V gene encodes CDR1 LGHNA and CDR2 YSLEER. The CDR3 DNA reads TGCGCCAGCAGCCGAGATTTTAGCGGAAGCACAGATACGCAGTATTTT. This translates into CASSRDFSGSTDTQYF.

This clone was counted once. V and J are TRBV9 and TRBJ2-6; D gene uncertain. Germline V CDR1 and CDR2: SGDLS, YYNGEE. This CDR3 region has 15 residues. V lost 0 bases and J lost 0, with 4 bases in between. The CDR3 loop is CASSVAISGANVLTF. DNA for the CDR3: TGTGCCAGCAGCGTAGCAATCTCTGGGGCCAACGTCCTGACTTTC.

The rearrangement links TRBV18 to TRBJ2-5; tentatively, D is TRBD2 (6 bases). This CDR3 has 14 amino acids. CDR1 KGHSH and CDR2 LQKENI come from the germline V gene. The V end lost 3 bases, the J end lost 5 bases, and 13 bases lay between the germline ends. CDR3 coding DNA: TGTGCCAGCTCACCCCCGCCGAGCGGGGAGACCCAGTACTTC. Amino acids: CASSPPPSGETQYF.

The chain carries TRBV4-2 and TRBJ2-1, with 7 bases lining up with TRBD2. The CDR3 covers 15 residues. The ends lost 3 bases at V and 4 bases at J; junction bases unmatched: 6. CDR1 and CDR2 (germline): LGHNA, YNFKEQ. The CDR3 is CASSHGAGEYNEQFF. CDR3 DNA: TGTGCCAGCAGCCACGGGGCGGGAGAGTACAATGAGCAGTTCTTC.